This is a list of T cell receptor beta chains from one sample in a study of T-cell memory formation after mild COVID-19. TCRdb analysed the 5' RACE reads with MiXCR anew, one entry per CDR3 protein. The sample has about 400,000 distinct CDR3 sequences; more than 20% are singletons. The sample was PBMCs or a T cell subset sorted from them (not recorded which). The receptor source for this set is an adult woman who had mild COVID-19 (a few samples of this study predate the infection). Cell type and time point are not known. Both conserved end residues are part of each CDR3. D genes are given only for firm matches. Size is stated for part of the rows, as once, few or many counts, or as a class when the clone is expanded.

TRBV7-2	TRBJ1-5	14	few	NA	TGTGCCAGCAGCCAGACGGCCTTGTATCAGCCCCAGCATTTT	CASSQTALYQPQHF
TRBV18	TRBJ2-7	14	many	NA	TGTGCCAGCTCACGGGAAGACACTACCTACGAGCAGTACTTC	CASSREDTTYEQYF
TRBV5-6	TRBJ2-1	16	few	NA	TGTGCCAGCAGCTCCCTTAGCAGGGGGGGTCACAATGAGCAGTTCTTC	CASSSLSRGGHNEQFF
TRBV27	TRBJ2-3	17	few	NA	TGTGCCAGCAGTTTATCACTGGAGGGCGGATCCACAGATACGCAGTATTTT	CASSLSLEGGSTDTQYF
TRBV29-1	TRBJ2-7	11	NA	NA	TGCAGCGTAGAGTACAGCTACGAGCAGTACTTC	CSVEYSYEQYF
TRBV27	TRBJ2-1	17	few	TRBD1	TGTGCCAGCAGTCCGCCTTGGACAGGGAAGTTATACAATGAGCAGTTCTTC	CASSPPWTGKLYNEQFF
TRBV3-1	TRBJ2-1	13	few	NA	TGTGCCAGCAGCCAAGGGCTTGGCTTCGAGCAGTTCTTC	CASSQGLGFEQFF
TRBV20-1	TRBJ1-3	14	few	TRBD1	TGCAGTGCTTCGACAGGGCCCTCTGGAAACACCATATATTTT	CSASTGPSGNTIYF
TRBV3-1	TRBJ2-3	14	few	NA	TGTGCCAGCAGCCGGCCGAGCAAGGGAGATACGCAGTATTTT	CASSRPSKGDTQYF
TRBV9	TRBJ2-2	15	few	NA	TGTGCCAGCAGCGTAGACCCCAGTCCCACCGGGGAGCTGTTTTTT	CASSVDPSPTGELFF
TRBV3-1	TRBJ2-3	16	NA	TRBD2	TGTGCCAGCAGCCAAGAACTAGCGTCTAGCACAGATACGCAGTATTTT	CASSQELASSTDTQYF
TRBV11-3	TRBJ2-2	16	few	NA	TGTGCCAGCAGCGCGCGTAGGGGCGCAGGCACCGGGGAGCTGTTTTTT	CASSARRGAGTGELFF
TRBV24-1	TRBJ2-5	15	few	TRBD2	TGTGCCACCAGTGAGGGACTAGCGGGAGAAGAGACCCAGTACTTC	CATSEGLAGEETQYF
TRBV7-9	TRBJ1-4	15	once	NA	TGTGCCAGCAGCCCACACCCCGGGGTTAATGAAAAACTGTTTTTT	CASSPHPGVNEKLFF
TRBV27	TRBJ2-2	15	few	TRBD1	TGTGCCAGCAGTCCGCGGACAGGGGAAGCCGGGGAGCTGTTTTTT	CASSPRTGEAGELFF
TRBV12-3/TRBV12-4	TRBJ2-1	14	few	NA	TGTGCCAGCAGTTTGTCCGTAGCGGCCCCTGAGCAGTTCTTC	CASSLSVAAPEQFF
TRBV5-1	TRBJ2-3	17	NA	TRBD1	TGCGCCAGCAGCTCCGAGGGGGCCTTACCATTCACAGATACGCAGTATTTT	CASSSEGALPFTDTQYF
TRBV6-1	TRBJ1-1	15	few	NA	TGTGCCAGCAGAGGGGCCGGCGTGGAGGGCACTGAAGCTTTCTTT	CASRGAGVEGTEAFF
TRBV15	TRBJ2-1	16	NA	TRBD2	TGTGCCACCAGTGATGAAGGCGGGGGAGGATCAGATGAGCAGTTCTTC	CATSDEGGGGSDEQFF
TRBV20-1	TRBJ2-1	19	few	TRBD2	TGCAGTGCTAGAGCGGGACTAGCGGGAGGGAGTGGGTTATACAATGAGCAGTTCTTC	CSARAGLAGGSGLYNEQFF